This TCR beta chain stems from a study of blood T cell repertoires in COVID-19. As for the study in general: Researchers got acute and convalescent COVID-19 samples from the United States, Italy and Spain. From T cells, B-cell-depleted T cells, or PBMCs came the material, which was cDNA or gDNA.

Authors' processing steps: How many nucleated cells were present was estimated from reference gene primer amplification. Libraries were prepared by immunoSEQ multiplex PCR; TCRdb keeps only in-frame clonotypes and omits some of them. The V and J calls and the clone size are those of that table, but D and trimming were determined from the DNA. The sample consists of roughly 120,000 clones, approximately 86% of them appearing once. Looked up from germline, CDR1 is SGHVS and CDR2 is FNYEAQ. The CDR3 sequence is 14 residues long. V was clipped by 2 bases and J by 7 bases, with 9 bases between them. V gene TRBV7-6 combines with J gene TRBJ1-6, with D uncertain. The sequencing input was peripheral blood. This TCR was recovered from a middle-aged man with acute or convalescent COVID-19. For the CDR3, the DNA is TGTGCCAGCAGCTTATCCGGGATAAATTCACCCCTCCACTTT. Translated: CASSLSGINSPLHF.